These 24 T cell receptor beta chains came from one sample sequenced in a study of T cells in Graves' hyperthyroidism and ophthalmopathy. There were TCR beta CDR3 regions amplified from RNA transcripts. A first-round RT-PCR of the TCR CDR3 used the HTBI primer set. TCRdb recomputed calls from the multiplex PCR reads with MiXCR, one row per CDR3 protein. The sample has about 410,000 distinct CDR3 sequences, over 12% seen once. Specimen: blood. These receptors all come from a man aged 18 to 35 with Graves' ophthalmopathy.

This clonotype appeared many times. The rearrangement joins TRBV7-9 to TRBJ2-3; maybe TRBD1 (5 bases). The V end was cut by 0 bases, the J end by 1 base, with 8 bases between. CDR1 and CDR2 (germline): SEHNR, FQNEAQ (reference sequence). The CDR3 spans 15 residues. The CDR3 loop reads CASSLARAGTDTQYF. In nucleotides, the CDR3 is TGTGCCAGCAGCTTAGCCAGGGCCGGCACAGATACGCAGTATTTT.

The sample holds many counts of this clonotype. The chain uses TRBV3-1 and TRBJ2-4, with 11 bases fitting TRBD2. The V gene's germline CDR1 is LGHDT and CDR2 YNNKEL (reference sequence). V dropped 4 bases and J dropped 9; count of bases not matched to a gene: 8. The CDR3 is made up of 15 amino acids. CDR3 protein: CASSPTSGSSVIQYF. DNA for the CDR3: TGTGCCAGCAGCCCCACTAGCGGGAGTTCCGTCATTCAGTACTTC. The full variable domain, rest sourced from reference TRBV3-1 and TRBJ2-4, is DTAVSQTPKYLVTQMGNDKSIKCEQNLGHDTMYWYKQDSKKFLKIMFSYNNKELIINETVPNRFSPKSPDKAHLNLHINSLELGDSAVYFCASSPTSGSSVIQYFGAGTRLSVL.

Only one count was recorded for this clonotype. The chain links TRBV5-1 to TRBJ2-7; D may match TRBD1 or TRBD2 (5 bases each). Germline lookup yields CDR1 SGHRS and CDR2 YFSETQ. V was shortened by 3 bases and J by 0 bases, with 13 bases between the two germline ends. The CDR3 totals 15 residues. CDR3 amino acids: CASSWAGTDSYEQYF. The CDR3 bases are TGCGCCAGCAGCTGGGCCGGGACGGACTCCTACGAGCAGTACTTC. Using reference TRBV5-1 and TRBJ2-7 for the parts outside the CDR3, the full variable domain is KAGVTQTPRYLIKTRGQQVTLSCSPISGHRSVSWYQQTPGQGLQFLFEYFSETQRNKGNFPGRFSGRQFSNSRSEMNVSTLELGDSALYLCASSWAGTDSYEQYFGPGTRLTVT.

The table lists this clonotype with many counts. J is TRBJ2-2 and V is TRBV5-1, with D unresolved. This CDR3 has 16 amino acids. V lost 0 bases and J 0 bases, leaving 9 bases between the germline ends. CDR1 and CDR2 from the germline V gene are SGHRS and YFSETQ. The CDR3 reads CASSLEVIANTGELFF. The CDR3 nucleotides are TGCGCCAGCAGCTTGGAGGTGATCGCGAACACCGGGGAGCTGTTTTTT.

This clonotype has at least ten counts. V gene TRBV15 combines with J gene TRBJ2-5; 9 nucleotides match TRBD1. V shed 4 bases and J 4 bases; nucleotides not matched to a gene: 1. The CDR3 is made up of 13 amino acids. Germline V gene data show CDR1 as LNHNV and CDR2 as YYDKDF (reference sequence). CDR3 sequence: CATSTGQGETQYF. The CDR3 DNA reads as TGTGCCACCAGCACGGGACAGGGAGAGACCCAGTACTTC.

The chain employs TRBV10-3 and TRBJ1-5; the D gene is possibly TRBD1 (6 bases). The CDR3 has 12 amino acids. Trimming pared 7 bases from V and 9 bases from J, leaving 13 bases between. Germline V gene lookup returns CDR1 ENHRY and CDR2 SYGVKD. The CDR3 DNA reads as TGTGCCATCAAGGGGGAGGTGGGGCCCCAGCATTTT. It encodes CAIKGEVGPQHF.

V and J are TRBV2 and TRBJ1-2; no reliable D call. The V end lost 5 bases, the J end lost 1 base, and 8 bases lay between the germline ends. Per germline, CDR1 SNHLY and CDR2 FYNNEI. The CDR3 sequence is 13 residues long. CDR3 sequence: CASSPTNNYGYTF. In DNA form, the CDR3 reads TGTGCCAGCAGTCCGACTAATAACTATGGCTACACCTTC.

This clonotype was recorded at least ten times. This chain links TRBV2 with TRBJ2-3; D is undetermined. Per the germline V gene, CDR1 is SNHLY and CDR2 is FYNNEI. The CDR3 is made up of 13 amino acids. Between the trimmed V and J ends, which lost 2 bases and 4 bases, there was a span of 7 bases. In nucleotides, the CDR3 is TGTGCCAGCAGTGAATTCACGGCAGATACGCAGTATTTT. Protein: CASSEFTADTQYF.

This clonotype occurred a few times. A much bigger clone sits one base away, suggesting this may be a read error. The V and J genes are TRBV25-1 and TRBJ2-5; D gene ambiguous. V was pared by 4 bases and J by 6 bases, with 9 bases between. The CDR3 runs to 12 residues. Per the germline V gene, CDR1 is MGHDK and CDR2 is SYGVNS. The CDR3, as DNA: TGTGCCAGCAGTGTAATGGGAAAGACCCAGTACTTC. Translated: CASSVMGKTQYF.

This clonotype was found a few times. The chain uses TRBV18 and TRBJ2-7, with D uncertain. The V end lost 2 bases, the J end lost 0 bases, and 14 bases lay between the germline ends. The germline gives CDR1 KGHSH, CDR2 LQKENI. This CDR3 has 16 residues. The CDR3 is CASSPMTGLVSYEQYF. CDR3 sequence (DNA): TGTGCCAGCTCACCAATGACCGGGTTGGTCTCCTACGAGCAGTACTTC.

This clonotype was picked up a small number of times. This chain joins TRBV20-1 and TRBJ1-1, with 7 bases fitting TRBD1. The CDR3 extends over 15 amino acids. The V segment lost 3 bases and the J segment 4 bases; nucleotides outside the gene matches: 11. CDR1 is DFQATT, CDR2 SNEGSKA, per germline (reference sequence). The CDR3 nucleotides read TGCAGTGCTAGGGACAGGTGGAAGTATGCCACTGAAGCTTTCTTT. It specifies CSARDRWKYATEAFF.

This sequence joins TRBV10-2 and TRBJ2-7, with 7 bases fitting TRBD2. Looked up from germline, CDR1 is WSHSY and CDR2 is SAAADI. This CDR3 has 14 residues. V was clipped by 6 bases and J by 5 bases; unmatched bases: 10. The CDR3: CASSRGGSWDEQYF. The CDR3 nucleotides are TGCGCCAGCAGCCGGGGCGGGAGTTGGGACGAGCAGTACTTC.

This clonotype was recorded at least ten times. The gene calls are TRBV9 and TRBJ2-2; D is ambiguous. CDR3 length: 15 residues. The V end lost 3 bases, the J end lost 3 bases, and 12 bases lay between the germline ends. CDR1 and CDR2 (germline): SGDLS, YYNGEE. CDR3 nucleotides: TGTGCCAGCAGCGAGGGAACTACTCACACCGGGGAGCTGTTTTTT. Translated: CASSEGTTHTGELFF. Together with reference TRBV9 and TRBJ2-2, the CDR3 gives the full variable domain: DSGVTQTPKHLITATGQRVTLRCSPRSGDLSVYWYQQSLDQGLQFLIQYYNGEERAKGNILERFSAQQFPDLHSELNLSSLELGDSALYFCASSEGTTHTGELFFGEGSRLTVL.

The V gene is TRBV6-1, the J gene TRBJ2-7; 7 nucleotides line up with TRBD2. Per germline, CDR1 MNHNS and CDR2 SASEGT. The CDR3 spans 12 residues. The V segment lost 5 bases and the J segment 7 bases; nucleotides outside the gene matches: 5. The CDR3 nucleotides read TGTGCCAGCAGTAGAACTAGCGAAGAGCAGTACTTC. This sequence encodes CASSRTSEEQYF.

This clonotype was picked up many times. The CDR3 sequence is CALEPSGVNIQYF. The CDR3 bases are TGTGCCTTGGAGCCATCCGGGGTGAACATTCAGTACTTC. The chain couples TRBV30 to TRBJ2-4; possible D gene TRBD2, 5 bases. The CDR3 loop spans 13 amino acids. Germline-derived CDR1 and CDR2 are GTSNPN and SVGIG (reference sequence). The V end was cut by 7 bases, the J end by 7 bases, with 17 bases between.

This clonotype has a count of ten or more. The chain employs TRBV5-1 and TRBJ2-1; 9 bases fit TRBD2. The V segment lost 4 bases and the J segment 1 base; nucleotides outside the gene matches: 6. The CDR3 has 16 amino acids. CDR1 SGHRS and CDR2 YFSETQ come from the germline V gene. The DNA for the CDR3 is TGCGCCAGCAGCGGAGGGGGACTAGCATCCTACAATGAGCAGTTCTTC. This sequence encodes CASSGGGLASYNEQFF.

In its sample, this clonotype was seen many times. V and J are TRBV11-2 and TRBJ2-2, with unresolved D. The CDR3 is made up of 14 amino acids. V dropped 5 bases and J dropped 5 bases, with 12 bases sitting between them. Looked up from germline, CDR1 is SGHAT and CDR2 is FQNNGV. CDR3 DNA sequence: TGTGCCAGCAGCCCCCTACAGCAAACCGGGGAGCTGTTTTTT. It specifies CASSPLQQTGELFF.

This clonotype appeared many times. This chain's CDR3 is CASSTTSYGYSYNEQFF. As DNA, the CDR3 is TGTGCCAGCAGCACTACTAGCTACGGGTATAGCTACAATGAGCAGTTCTTC. The rearrangement joins TRBV7-3 to TRBJ2-1; possible D gene TRBD2, 6 bases. V was pared by 5 bases and J by 3 bases, with 20 bases between. The CDR3 runs to 17 residues. Germline lookup yields CDR1 SGHTA and CDR2 FQGTGA.

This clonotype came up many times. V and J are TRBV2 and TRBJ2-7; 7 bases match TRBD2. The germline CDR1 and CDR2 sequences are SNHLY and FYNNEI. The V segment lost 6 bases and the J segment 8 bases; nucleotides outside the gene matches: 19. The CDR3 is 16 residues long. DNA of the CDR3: TGTGCCAGCAGGGGGCGGGACCAGCGGGGAAGCCACAAGCAGTACTTC. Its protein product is CASRGRDQRGSHKQYF. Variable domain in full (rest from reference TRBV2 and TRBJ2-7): EPEVTQTPSHQVTQMGQEVILRCVPISNHLYFYWYRQILGQKVEFLVSFYNNEISEKSEIFDDQFSVERPDGSNFTLKIRSTKLEDSAMYFCASRGRDQRGSHKQYFGPGTRLTVT.

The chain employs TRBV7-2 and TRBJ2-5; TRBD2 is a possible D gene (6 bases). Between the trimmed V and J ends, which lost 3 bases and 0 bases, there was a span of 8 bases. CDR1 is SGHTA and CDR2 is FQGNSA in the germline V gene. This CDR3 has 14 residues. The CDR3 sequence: CASSFGGNQETQYF. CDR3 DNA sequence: TGTGCCAGCAGCTTCGGCGGGAACCAAGAGACCCAGTACTTC.

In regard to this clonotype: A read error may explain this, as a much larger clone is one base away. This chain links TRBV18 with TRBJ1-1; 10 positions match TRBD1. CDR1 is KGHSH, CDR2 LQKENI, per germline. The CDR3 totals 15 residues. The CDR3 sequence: CVSSPEMTGGPEAFF. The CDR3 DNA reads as TGTGTCAGCTCACCAGAGATGACAGGGGGCCCTGAAGCTTTCTTT.

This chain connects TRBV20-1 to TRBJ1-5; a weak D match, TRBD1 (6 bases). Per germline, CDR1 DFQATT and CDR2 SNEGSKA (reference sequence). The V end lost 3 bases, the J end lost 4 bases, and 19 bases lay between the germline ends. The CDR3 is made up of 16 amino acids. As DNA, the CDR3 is TGCAGTGCTAGTAAACAGGGCCGACCTAGTAATCAGCCCCAGCATTTT. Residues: CSASKQGRPSNQPQHF.

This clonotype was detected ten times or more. This CDR3 reads CASRREPYEQYF. The CDR3, as DNA: TGTGCCAGCAGGCGGGAACCCTACGAGCAGTACTTC. The chain combines TRBV6-2 or TRBV6-3 with TRBJ2-7; possibly TRBD2 for D (6 bases). The CDR3 consists of 12 residues. The ends were cut back, 6 bases at V and 2 bases at J, with 8 bases in the middle. CDR1 and CDR2 from the germline V gene are MNHEY and SVGEGT.

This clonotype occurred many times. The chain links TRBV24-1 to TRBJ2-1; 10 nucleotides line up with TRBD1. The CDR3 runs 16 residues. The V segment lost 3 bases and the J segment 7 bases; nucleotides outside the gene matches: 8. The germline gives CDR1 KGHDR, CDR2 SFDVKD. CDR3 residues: CATSDPAPGQGNEQFF. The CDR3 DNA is TGTGCCACCAGTGATCCTGCTCCGGGACAGGGGAATGAGCAGTTCTTC.